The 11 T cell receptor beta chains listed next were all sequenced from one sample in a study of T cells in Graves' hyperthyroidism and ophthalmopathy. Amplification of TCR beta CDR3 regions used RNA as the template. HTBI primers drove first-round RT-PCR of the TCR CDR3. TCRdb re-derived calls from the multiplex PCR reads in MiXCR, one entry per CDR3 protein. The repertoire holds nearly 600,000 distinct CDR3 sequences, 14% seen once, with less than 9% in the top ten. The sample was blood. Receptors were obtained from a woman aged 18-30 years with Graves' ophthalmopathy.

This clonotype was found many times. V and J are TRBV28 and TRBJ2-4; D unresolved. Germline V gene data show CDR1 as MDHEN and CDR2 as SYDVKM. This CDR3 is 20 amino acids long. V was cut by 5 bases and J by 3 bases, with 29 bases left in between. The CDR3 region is CASSGLSASKAFKSKNIQYF. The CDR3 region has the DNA TGTGCCAGCAGTGGCCTCTCGGCATCTAAAGCGTTCAAGAGCAAAAACATTCAGTACTTC.

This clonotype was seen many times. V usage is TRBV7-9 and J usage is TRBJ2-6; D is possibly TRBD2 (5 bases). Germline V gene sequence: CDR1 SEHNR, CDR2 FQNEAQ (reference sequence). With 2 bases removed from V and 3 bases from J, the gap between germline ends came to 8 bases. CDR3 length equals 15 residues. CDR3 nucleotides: TGTGCCAGCAGCTTACGGGGTAATGGGGCCAACGTCCTGACTTTC. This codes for CASSLRGNGANVLTF.

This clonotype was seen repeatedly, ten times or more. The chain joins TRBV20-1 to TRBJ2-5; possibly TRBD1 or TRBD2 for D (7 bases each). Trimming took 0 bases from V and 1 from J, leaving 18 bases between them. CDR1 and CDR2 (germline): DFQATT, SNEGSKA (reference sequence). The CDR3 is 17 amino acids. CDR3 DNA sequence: TGCAGTGCTAGAGATCCATGGGAGGGGACAGCCCAAGAGACCCAGTACTTC. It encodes CSARDPWEGTAQETQYF.

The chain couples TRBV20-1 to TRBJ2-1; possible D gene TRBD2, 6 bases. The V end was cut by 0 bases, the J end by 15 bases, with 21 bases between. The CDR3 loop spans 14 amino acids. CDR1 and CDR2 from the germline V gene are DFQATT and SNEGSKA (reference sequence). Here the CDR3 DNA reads TGCAGTGCTAGAGAGCCGGGACTCGGGACCTTCTGGTTCTTC. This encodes CSAREPGLGTFWFF.

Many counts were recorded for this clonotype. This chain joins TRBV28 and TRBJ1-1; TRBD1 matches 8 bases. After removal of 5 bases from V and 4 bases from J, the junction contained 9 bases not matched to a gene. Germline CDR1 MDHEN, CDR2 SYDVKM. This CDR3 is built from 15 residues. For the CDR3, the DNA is TGTGCCAGCAGTCCACGACAGGGGCGACCCACTGAAGCTTTCTTT. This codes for CASSPRQGRPTEAFF. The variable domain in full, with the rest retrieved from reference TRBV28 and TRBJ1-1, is DVKVTQSSRYLVKRTGEKVFLECVQDMDHENMFWYRQDPGLGLRLIYFSYDVKMKEKGDIPEGYSVSREKKERFSLILESASTNQTSMYLCASSPRQGRPTEAFFGQGTRLTVV.

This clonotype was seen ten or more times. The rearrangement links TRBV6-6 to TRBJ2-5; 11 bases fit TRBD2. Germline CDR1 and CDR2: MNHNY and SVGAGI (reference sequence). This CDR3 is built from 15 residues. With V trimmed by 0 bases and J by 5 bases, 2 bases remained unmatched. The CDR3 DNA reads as TGTGCCAGCAGTTACTCACTAGCGGGAGTGGAGACCCAGTACTTC. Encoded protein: CASSYSLAGVETQYF.

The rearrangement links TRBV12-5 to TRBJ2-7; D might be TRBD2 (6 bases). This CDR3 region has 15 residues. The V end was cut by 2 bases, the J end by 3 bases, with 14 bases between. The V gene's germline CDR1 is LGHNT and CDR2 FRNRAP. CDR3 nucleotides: TGTGCTAGTGGTTTGATAACTGGGACTTTCTACGAGCAGTACTTC. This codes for CASGLITGTFYEQYF.

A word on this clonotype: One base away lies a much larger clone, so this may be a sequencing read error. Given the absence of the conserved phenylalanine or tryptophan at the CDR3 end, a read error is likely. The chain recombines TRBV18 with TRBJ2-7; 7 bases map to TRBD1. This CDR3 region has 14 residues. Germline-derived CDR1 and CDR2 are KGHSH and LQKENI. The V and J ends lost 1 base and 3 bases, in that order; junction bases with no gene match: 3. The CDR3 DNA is TGTGCCAGCTCACCACGGACAGGTCTCTACGAGCAGTACTCC. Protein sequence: CASSPRTGLYEQYS.

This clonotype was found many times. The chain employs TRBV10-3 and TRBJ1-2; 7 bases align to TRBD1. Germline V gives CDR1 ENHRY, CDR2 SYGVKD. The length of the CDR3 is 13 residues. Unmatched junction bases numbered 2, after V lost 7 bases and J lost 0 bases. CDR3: CAIMGQTNYGYTF. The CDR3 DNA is TGTGCCATCATGGGACAGACTAACTATGGCTACACCTTC.

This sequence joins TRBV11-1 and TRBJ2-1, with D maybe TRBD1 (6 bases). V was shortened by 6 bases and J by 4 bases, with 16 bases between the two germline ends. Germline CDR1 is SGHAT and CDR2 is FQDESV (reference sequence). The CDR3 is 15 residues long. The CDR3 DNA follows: TGTGCCAGCAGACGTCACAGGGATCCTTACAATGAGCAGTTCTTC. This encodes CASRRHRDPYNEQFF.

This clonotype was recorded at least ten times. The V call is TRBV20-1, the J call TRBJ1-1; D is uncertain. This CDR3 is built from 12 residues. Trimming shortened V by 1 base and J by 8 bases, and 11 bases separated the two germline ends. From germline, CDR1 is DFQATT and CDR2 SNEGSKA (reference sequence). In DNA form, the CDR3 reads TGCAGTGCTAGAGGGTCCAAGAGAGAAGCTTTCTTT. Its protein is CSARGSKREAFF.